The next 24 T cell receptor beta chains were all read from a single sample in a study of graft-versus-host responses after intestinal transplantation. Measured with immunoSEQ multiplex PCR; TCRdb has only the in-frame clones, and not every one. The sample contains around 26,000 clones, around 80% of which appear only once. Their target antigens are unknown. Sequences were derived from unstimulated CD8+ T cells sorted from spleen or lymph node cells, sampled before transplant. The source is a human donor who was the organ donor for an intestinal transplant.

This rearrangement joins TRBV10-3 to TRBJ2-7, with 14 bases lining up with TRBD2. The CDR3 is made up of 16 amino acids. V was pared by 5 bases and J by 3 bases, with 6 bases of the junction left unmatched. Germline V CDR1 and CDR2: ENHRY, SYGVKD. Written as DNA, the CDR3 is TGTGCCATCAGTAAACCGGGACTAGCGGGAGTCTACGAGCAGTACTTC. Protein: CAISKPGLAGVYEQYF.

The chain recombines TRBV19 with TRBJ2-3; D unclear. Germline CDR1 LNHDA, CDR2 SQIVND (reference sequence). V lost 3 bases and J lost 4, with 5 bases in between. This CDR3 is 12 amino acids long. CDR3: CASSISPDTQYF. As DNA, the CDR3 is TGTGCCAGTAGTATTTCGCCAGATACGCAGTATTTT.

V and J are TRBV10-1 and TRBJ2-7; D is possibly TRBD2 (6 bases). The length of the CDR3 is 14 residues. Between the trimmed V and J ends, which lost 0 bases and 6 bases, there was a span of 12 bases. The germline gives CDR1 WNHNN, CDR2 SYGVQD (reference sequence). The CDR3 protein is CASSESYGRGEQYF. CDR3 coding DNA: TGCGCCAGCAGTGAGTCGTACGGGAGAGGCGAGCAGTACTTC.

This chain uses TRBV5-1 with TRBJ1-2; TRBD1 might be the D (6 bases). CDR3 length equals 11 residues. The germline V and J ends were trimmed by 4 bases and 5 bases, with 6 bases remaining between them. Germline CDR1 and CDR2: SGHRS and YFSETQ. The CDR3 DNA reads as TGCGCCAGCAGCACAGGGTATGGCTACACCTTC. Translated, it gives CASSTGYGYTF.

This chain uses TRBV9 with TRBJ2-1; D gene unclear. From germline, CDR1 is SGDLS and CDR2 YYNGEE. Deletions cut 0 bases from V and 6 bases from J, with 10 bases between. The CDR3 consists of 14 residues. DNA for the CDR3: TGTGCCAGCAGCGTAGGTTCGAGTCCCAATGAGCAGTTCTTC. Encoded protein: CASSVGSSPNEQFF.

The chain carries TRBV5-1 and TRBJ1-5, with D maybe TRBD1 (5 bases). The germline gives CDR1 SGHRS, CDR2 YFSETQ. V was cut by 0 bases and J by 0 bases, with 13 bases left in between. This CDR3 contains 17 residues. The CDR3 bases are TGCGCCAGCAGCTTGGGCGGGGGACCCTTTAGCAATCAGCCCCAGCATTTT. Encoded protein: CASSLGGGPFSNQPQHF.

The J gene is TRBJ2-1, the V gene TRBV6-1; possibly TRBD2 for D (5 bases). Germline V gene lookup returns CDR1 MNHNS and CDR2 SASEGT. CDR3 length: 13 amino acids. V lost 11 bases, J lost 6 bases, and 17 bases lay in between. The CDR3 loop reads CAARSGASNEQFF. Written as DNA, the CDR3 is TGTGCCGCGAGGAGCGGAGCCAGCAATGAGCAGTTCTTC.

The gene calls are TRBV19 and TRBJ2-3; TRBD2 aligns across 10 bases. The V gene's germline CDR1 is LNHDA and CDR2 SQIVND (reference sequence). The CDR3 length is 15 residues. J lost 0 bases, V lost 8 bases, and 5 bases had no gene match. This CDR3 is CASGWTSGSTDTQYF. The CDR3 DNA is TGTGCCAGTGGATGGACTAGCGGTAGCACAGATACGCAGTATTTT.

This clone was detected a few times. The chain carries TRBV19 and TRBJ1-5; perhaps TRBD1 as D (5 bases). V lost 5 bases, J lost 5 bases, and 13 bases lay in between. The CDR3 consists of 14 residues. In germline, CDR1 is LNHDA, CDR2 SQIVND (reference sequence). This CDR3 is CASSLGGGYQPQHF. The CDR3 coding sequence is TGTGCCAGTAGTCTGGGGGGGGGATATCAGCCCCAGCATTTT.

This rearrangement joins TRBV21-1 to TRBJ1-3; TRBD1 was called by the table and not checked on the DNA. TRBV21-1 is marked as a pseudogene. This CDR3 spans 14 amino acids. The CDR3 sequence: CASSKKHSGNTIYF. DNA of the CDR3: TGTGCCAGCAGCAAAAAACACTCTGGAAACACCATATATTTT.

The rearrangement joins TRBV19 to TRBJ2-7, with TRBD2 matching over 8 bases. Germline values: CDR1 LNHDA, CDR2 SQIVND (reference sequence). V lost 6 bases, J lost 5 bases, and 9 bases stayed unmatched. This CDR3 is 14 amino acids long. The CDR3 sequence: CASSRTSMLNEQYF. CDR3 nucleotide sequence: TGTGCCAGTAGCAGGACTAGCATGTTGAACGAGCAGTACTTC.

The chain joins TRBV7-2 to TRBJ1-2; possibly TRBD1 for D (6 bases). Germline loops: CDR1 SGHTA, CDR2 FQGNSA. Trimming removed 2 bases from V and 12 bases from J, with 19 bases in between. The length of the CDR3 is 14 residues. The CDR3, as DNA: TGTGCCAGCAGCTTACAATACAGGGAAAGGTACGACACCTTC. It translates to CASSLQYRERYDTF.

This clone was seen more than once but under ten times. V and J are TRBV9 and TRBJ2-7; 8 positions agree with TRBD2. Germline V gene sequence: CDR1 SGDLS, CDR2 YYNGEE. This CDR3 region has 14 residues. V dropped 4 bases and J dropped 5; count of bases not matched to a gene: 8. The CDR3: CASSPRGGGHEQYF. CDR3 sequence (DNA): TGTGCCAGCAGCCCCCGGGGGGGCGGTCACGAGCAGTACTTC.

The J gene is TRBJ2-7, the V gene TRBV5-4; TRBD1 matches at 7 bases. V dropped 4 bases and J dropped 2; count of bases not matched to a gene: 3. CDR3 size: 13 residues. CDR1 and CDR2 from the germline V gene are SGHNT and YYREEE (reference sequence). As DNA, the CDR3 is TGTGCCAGCAGCCCGGGACAGACCTACGAGCAGTACTTC. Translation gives CASSPGQTYEQYF.

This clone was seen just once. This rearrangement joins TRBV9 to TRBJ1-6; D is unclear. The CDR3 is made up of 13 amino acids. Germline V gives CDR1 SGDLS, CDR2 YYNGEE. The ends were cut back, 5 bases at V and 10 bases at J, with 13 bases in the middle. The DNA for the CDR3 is TGTGCCAGCAGTACCTCATGGAACTCACCCCTCCACTTT. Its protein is CASSTSWNSPLHF.

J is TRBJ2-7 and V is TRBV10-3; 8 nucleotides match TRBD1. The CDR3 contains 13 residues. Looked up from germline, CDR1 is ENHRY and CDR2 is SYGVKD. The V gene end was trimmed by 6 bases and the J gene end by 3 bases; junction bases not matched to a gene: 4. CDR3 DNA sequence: TGTGCCATCAGAGACGGACAGGGCTACGAGCAGTACTTC. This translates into CAIRDGQGYEQYF.

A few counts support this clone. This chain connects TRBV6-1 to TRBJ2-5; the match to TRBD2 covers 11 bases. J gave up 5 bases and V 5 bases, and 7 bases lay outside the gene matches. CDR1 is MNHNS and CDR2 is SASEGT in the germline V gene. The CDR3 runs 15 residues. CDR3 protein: CASSRLAGGWETQYF. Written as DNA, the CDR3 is TGTGCCAGCAGTCGGCTAGCGGGGGGATGGGAGACCCAGTACTTC.

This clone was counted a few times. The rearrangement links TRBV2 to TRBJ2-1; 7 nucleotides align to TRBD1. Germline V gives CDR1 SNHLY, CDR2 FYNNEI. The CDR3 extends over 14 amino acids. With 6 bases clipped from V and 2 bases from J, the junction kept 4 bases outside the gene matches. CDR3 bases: TGTGCCAGCAGCTACGGACAGGCCTACAATGAGCAGTTCTTC. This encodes CASSYGQAYNEQFF.

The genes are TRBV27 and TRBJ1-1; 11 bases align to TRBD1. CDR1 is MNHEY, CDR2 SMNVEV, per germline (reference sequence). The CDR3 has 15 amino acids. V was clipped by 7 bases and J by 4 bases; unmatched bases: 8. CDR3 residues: CASTPRGTGGTEAFF. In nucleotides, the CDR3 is TGTGCCAGCACCCCAAGGGGGACAGGGGGCACTGAAGCTTTCTTT.

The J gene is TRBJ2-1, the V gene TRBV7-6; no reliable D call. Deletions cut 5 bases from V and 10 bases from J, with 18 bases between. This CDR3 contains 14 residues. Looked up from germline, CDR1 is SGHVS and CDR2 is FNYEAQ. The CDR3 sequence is CASSPRRAVGEQFF. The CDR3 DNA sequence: TGTGCCAGCAGCCCTCGAAGGGCCGTAGGCGAGCAGTTCTTC.

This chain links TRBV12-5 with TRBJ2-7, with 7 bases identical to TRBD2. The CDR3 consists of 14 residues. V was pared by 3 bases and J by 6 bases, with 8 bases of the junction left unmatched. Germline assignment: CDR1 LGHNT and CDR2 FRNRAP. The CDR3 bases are TGTGCTAGTGGTTTCGCCGCGCGGGGGATCGAGCAGTACTTC. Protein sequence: CASGFAARGIEQYF.

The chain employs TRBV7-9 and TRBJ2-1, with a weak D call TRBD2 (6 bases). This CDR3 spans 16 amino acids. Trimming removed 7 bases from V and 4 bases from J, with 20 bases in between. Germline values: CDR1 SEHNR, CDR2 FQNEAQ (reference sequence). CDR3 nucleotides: TGTGCCAGCACCCATTCGGGACTCGAACCTTACAATGAGCAGTTCTTC. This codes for CASTHSGLEPYNEQFF.

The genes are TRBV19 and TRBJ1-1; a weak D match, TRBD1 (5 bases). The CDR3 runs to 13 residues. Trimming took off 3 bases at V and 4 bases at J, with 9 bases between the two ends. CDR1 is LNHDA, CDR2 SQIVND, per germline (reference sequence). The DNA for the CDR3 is TGTGCCAGTAGTATCGGGGGTGGCACTGAAGCTTTCTTT. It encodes CASSIGGGTEAFF.

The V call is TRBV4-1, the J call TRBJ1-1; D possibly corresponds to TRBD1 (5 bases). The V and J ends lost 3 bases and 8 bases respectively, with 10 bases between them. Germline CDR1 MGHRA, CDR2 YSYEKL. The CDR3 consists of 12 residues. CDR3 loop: CASSHRTGEAFF. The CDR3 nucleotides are TGCGCCAGCAGCCACAGAACAGGAGAAGCTTTCTTT.